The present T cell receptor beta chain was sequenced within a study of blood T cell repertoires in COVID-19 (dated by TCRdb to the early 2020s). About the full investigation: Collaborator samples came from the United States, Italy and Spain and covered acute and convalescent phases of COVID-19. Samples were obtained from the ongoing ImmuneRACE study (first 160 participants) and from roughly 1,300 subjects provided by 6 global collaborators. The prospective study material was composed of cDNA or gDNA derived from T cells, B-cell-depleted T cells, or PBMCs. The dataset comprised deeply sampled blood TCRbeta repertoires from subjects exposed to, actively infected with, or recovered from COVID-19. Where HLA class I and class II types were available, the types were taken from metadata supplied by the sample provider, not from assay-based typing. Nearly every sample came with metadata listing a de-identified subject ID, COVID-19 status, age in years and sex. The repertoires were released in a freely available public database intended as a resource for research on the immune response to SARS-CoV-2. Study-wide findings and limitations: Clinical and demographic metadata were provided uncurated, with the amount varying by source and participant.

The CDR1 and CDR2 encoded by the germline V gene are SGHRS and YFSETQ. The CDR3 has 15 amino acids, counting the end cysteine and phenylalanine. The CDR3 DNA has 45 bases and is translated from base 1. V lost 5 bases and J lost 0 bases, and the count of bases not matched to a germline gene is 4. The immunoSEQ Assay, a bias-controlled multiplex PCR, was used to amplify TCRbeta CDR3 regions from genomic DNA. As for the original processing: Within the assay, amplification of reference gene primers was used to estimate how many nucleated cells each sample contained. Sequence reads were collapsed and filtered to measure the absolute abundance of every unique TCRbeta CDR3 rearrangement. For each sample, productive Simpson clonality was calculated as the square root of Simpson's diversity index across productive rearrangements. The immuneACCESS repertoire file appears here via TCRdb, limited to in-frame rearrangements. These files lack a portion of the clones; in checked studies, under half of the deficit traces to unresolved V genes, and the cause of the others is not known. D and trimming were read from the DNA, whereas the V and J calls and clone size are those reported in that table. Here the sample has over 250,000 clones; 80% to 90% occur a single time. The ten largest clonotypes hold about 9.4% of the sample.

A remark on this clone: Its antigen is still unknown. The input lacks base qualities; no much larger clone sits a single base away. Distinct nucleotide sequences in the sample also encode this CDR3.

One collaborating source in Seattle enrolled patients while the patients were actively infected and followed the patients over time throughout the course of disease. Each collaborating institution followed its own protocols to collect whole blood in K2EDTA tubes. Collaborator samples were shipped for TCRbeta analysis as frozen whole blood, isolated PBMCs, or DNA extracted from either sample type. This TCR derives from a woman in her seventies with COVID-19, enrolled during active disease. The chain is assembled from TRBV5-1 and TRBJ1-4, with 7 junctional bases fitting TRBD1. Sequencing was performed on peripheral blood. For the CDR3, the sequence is CASSSTGATNEKLFF. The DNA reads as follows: TGCGCCAGCAGTTCAACAGGGGCAACTAATGAAAAACTGTTTTTT.